A selection of T cell receptor beta chains follows, all from one sample in a study of identifying expanded T cells in peripheral blood. Here immunoSEQ multiplex PCR was the method, and the copy in TCRdb shows in-frame clones only, minus some. The sample yields around 95,000 clones, approximately 88% seen once. Material: blood. These receptors were taken from a person aged 18-70 years in good health. CDR3s include the opening cysteine and the closing phenylalanine or tryptophan. Fields, in order: J gene, clone size, V gene, D gene, CDR3 protein, CDR3 DNA. The D gene is left open where the match is weak. Rows may omit the clone size; those that give it use once, few, many or a size class.

>TRBJ1-1|.|TRBV27|.
CASSYQGNTEAFF
TGTGCCAGCAGTTATCAGGGGAACACTGAAGCTTTCTTT
>TRBJ2-5|.|TRBV6-1|.
CASSEGPQKETLYF
TGTGCCAGCAGTGAAGGTCCGCAGAAAGAGACCCTGTACTTC
>TRBJ1-2|.|TRBV30|TRBD1
CAWRADRVYGYTF
TGTGCCTGGAGGGCGGACAGGGTCTATGGCTACACCTTC
>TRBJ2-2|.|TRBV10-2|.
CASSPRGPGTGELFF
TGCGCCAGCTCACCGCGGGGGCCGGGCACCGGGGAGCTGTTTTTT
>TRBJ1-6|once|TRBV2|TRBD1
CASGQGENSPLHF
TGTGCCAGCGGACAGGGAGAAAATTCACCCCTCCACTTT
>TRBJ2-2|.|TRBV7-3|.
CASSINTGELFF
TGTGCCAGCAGTATTAACACCGGGGAGCTGTTTTTT
>TRBJ1-1|.|TRBV7-6|.
CASSLVGGANTEAFF
TGTGCCAGCAGCTTAGTTGGGGGAGCGAACACTGAAGCTTTCTTT
>TRBJ1-5|.|TRBV6-5|.
CASSSQTDSNQPQHF
TGTGCCAGCAGTTCGCAGACCGATAGCAATCAGCCCCAGCATTTT
>TRBJ2-5|.|TRBV5-6|TRBD1
CATRRDSQETQYF
TGTGCCACCCGCCGGGACAGTCAAGAGACCCAGTACTTC
>TRBJ2-7|.|TRBV19|.
CASSAPESSYEQYF
TGTGCCAGTAGTGCCCCCGAGAGCTCCTACGAGCAGTACTTC
>TRBJ2-2|.|TRBV19|TRBD1
CASSSGQGVTGELFF
TGTGCCAGTAGCTCGGGACAGGGAGTTACCGGGGAGCTGTTTTTT
>TRBJ2-6|once|TRBV4-1|.
CASSRNLIRSGANVLTF
TGCGCCAGCAGCCGGAATTTGATCCGCTCTGGGGCCAACGTCCTGACTTTC
>TRBJ1-2|.|TRBV30|TRBD1
CAWSPTGASGYTF
TGTGCCTGGAGTCCCACAGGGGCCTCTGGCTACACCTTC
>TRBJ1-2|.|TRBV7-8|TRBD1
CASSPDRGHGYTF
TGTGCCAGCAGCCCGGACAGGGGGCATGGCTACACCTTC
>TRBJ2-7|.|TRBV9|TRBD2
CASSGSGTSDYEQYF
TGTGCCAGCAGCGGATCCGGGACTAGCGACTACGAGCAGTACTTC
>TRBJ2-5|.|TRBV7-3|.
CASSLTNREQTQYF
TGTGCCAGCAGCTTAACAAACAGGGAACAGACCCAGTACTTC
>TRBJ1-2|.|TRBV11-1|.
CASSLVGSPGGYTF
TGTGCCAGCAGCTTGGTTGGCAGTCCGGGGGGCTACACCTTC
>TRBJ2-1|.|TRBV7-6|TRBD2
CASSRVAGEFNEQFF
TGTGCCAGCAGCAGAGTAGCGGGTGAATTCAATGAGCAGTTCTTC
>TRBJ1-4|.|TRBV5-1|.
CASSPSWGMAEKLFF
TGCGCCAGCAGCCCCTCTTGGGGTATGGCTGAAAAACTGTTTTTT
>TRBJ1-2|.|TRBV19|TRBD1
CASSIPGDRGIDGYTF
TGTGCCAGTAGTATTCCGGGGGACAGGGGTATCGACGGCTACACCTTC
>TRBJ2-7|.|TRBV13|TRBD2
CASSSWTSGGAARYEQYF
TGTGCCAGCAGCTCCTGGACTAGCGGGGGGGCTGCCCGGTACGAGCAGTACTTC
>TRBJ2-7|.|TRBV6-1|TRBD2
CASSESGGVSEQYF
TGTGCCAGCAGTGAGTCGGGGGGGGTTAGCGAGCAGTACTTC
>TRBJ2-5|.|TRBV6-6|.
CASRLPRQETQYF
TGTGCCAGCAGGTTACCCCGCCAAGAGACCCAGTACTTC
>TRBJ2-7|.|TRBV28|.
CASSLLGPNYEQYF
TGTGCCAGCAGTTTATTGGGACCAAACTACGAGCAGTACTTC